This T cell receptor beta chain derives from a study of CD8 T cells in ankylosing spondylitis. Study results and caveats: Prior literature has documented some motif variants in synovial fluid and blood from reactive arthritis. A motif in TCR beta, a set of roughly 8 highly homologous variants, appeared characteristic of ankylosing spondylitis blood. Significantly higher representation of disease-linked clones was reported for matched ankylosing spondylitis synovial fluid. Disease-associated clonotypes exhibited CD8+ identity and were relatively infrequent in peripheral blood.

As the method for making TCR beta libraries, quantitative 5'-RACE with molecular barcodes was used. TCRdb called the 5' RACE reads again in MiXCR, with one record for every CDR3 protein. The sample consists of some 800,000 distinct CDR3 sequences, roughly 10% of them appearing once. The germline V and J ends were trimmed by 10 bases and 2 bases, with 13 bases remaining between them. This CDR3 is built from 13 residues. From germline, CDR1 is SNHLY and CDR2 FYNNEI. This clonotype has more than one count but fewer than ten. The antigen is unknown. The sample comprised blood, either unsorted or a sorted T cell fraction (not recorded which). This chain links TRBV2 with TRBJ2-3; TRBD1 or TRBD2 may be the D gene (5 bases each). The sequence came from a male donor with ankylosing spondylitis. The DNA for the CDR3 is TGTGCCATCGGGACCCCATCCACAGATACGCAGTATTTT. Translating gives CAIGTPSTDTQYF.